This note documents a single T cell receptor beta chain sequence. The data derive from a study of immune evolution from preneoplasia to lung adenocarcinoma. This table comes from immunoSEQ multiplex PCR, and its TCRdb copy is limited to in-frame clones, with some not included. Among roughly 40,000 clones listed, roughly 74% were seen once. The germline CDR1 and CDR2 sequences are SNHLY and FYNNEI. The CDR3 has 14 amino acids. Germline trimming cut 10 bases from V and 2 bases from J; bases unmatched to any gene: 7. This receptor was obtained from a person in their sixties or seventies with lung adenocarcinoma. Sample: FFPE invasive lung adenocarcinoma tissue. This rearrangement joins TRBV2 to TRBJ2-2; 7 positions agree with TRBD2. CDR3 in DNA: TGTGCCACCAAGCGGGACCTAAACACCGGGGAGCTGTTTTTT. Protein product: CATKRDLNTGELFF. Supplemented by reference TRBV2 and TRBJ2-2, the full variable domain reads EPEVTQTPSHQVTQMGQEVILRCVPISNHLYFYWYRQILGQKVEFLVSFYNNEISEKSEIFDDQFSVERPDGSNFTLKIRSTKLEDSAMYFCATKRDLNTGELFFGEGSRLTVL.